Given below is one T cell receptor (beta chain) in context. Authors' processing steps: Estimated nucleated cell counts came from reference gene primer amplification. This table comes from immunoSEQ multiplex PCR, and its TCRdb copy is limited to in-frame clones, with some not included. V, J and clone size are taken as reported in that table, and D and trimming were inferred from the DNA itself. The sample has over 80,000 clones, 70% to 90% seen once. The sample belongs to a study of blood T cell repertoires in COVID-19. About the study: There were acute and convalescent COVID-19 samples, and they came from the United States, Italy and Spain. The analysed material was cDNA or gDNA that came from T cells, B-cell-depleted T cells, or PBMCs.

Trimming cost V 5 bases and J 8 bases, with 12 bases left between them. The V gene's germline CDR1 is SEHNR and CDR2 FQNEAQ (reference sequence). The CDR3 consists of 12 residues. The V and J genes are TRBV7-9 and TRBJ1-2; D not certain. Sequenced sample: peripheral blood. This TCR came from a human donor in a cohort sampled during active COVID-19. DNA for the CDR3: TGTGCCAGCAGCCCGGGTAGCCGGGGCTACACCTTC. It encodes CASSPGSRGYTF.